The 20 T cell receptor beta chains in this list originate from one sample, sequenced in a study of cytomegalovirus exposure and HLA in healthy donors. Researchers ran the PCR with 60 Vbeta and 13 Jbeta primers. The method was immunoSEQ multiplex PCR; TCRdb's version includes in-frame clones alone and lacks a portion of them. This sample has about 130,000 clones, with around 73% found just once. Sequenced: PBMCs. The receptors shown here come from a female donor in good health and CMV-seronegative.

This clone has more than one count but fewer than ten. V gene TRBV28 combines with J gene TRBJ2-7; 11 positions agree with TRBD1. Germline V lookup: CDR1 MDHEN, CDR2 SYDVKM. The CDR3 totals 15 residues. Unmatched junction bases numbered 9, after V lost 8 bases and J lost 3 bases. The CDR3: CASLKPGQGVYEQYF. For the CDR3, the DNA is TGTGCCAGCCTTAAACCGGGACAGGGGGTCTACGAGCAGTACTTC.

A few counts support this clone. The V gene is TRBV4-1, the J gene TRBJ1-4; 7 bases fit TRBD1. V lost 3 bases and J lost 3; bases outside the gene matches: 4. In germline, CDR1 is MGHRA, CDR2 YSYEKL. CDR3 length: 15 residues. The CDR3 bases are TGCGCCAGCAGCCAGCGGGACAGAGCTAATGAAAAACTGTTTTTT. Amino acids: CASSQRDRANEKLFF.

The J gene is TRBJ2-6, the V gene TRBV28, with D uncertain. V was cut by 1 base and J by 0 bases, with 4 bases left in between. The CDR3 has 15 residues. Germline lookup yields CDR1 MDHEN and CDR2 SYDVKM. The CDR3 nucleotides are TGTGCCAGCAGTTTATCAGGCTCTGGGGCCAACGTCCTGACTTTC. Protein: CASSLSGSGANVLTF.

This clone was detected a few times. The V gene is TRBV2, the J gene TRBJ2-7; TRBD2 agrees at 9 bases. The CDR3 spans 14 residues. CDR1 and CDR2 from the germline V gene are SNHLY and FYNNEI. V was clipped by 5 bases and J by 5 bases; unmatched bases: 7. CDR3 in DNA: TGTGCCAGCAGTATGGCTAGCGGGAAAAACGAGCAGTACTTC. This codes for CASSMASGKNEQYF.

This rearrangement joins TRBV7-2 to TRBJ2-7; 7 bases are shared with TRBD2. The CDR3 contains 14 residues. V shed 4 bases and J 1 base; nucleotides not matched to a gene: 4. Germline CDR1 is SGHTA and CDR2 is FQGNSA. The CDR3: CASSSSSGSYEQYF. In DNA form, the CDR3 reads TGTGCCAGCAGCTCATCTAGCGGATCCTACGAGCAGTACTTC.

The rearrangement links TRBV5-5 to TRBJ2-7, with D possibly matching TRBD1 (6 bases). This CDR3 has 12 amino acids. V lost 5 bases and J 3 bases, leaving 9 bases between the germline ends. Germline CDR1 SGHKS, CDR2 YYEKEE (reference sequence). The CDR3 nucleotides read TGTGCCAGCAGTCAACAGGGCTACGAGCAGTACTTC. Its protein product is CASSQQGYEQYF. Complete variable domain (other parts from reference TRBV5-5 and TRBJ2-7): DAGVTQSPTHLIKTRGQQVTLRCSPISGHKSVSWYQQVLGQGPQFIFQYYEKEERGRGNFPDRFSARQFPNYSSELNVNALLLGDSALYLCASSQQGYEQYFGPGTRLTVT.

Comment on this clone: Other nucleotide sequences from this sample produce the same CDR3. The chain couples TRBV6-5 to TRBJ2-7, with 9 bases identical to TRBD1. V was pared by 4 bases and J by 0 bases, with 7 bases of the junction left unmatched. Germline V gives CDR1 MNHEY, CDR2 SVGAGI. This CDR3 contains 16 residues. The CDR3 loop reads CASSFRDRAPSYEQYF. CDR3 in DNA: TGTGCCAGCAGTTTTCGGGACAGGGCCCCCTCCTACGAGCAGTACTTC.

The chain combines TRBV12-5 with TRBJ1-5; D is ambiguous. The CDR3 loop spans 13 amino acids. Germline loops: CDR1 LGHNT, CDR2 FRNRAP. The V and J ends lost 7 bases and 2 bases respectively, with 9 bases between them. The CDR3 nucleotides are TGTGCTAGTGCTAGCTCAGGCAATCAGCCCCAGCATTTT. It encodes CASASSGNQPQHF.

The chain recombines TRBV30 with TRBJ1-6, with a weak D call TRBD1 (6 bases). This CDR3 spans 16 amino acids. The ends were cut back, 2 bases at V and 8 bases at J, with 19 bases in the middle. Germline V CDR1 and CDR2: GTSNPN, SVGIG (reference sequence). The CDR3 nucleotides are TGTGCCTGGAGTTCGTCGGGGGGCGCGGACGATTCACCCCTCCACTTT. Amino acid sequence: CAWSSSGGADDSPLHF.

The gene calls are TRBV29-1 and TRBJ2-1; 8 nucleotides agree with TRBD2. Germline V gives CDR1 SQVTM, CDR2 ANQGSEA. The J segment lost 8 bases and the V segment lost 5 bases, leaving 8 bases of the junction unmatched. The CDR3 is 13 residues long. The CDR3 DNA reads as TGCAGCGTTCCGGGACTAGGATCATATGAGCAGTTCTTC. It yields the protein CSVPGLGSYEQFF.

DNA of the CDR3: TGCGCCAGCAGCCAAGAAACCCCCGGAGGGCGACGTGGCGAGCAGTACTTC. Protein: CASSQETPGGRRGEQYF. The V gene is TRBV4-3, the J gene TRBJ2-7, with a tentative D call TRBD2 (6 bases). The CDR3 totals 17 residues. V lost 0 bases to trimming and J lost 6 bases, with 21 bases between them. From germline, CDR1 is LGHNA and CDR2 YSLEER.

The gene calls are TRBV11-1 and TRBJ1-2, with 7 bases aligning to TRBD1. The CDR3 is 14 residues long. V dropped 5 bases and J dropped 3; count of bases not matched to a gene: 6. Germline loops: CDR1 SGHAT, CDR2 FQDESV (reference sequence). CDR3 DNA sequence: TGTGCCAGCAGCCTGGGACAGCACTACTATGGCTACACCTTC. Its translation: CASSLGQHYYGYTF.

The CDR3 bases are TGTGCCAGCAGTTACCGCGGACAGGGCTACAATGAGCAGTTCTTC. Translating it yields CASSYRGQGYNEQFF. The chain joins TRBV6-6 to TRBJ2-1, with 8 bases fitting TRBD1. V lost 2 bases and J lost 3; bases outside the gene matches: 3. Per germline, CDR1 MNHNY and CDR2 SVGAGI (reference sequence). The CDR3 extends over 15 amino acids.

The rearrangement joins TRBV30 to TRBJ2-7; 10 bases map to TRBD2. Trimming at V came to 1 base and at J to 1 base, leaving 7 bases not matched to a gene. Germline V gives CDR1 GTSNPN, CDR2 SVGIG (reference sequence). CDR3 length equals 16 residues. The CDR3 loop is CAWSADRTSGSYEQYF. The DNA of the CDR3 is TGTGCCTGGAGTGCAGACAGGACTAGCGGTTCCTACGAGCAGTACTTC. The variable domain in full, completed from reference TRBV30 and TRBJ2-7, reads SQTIHQWPATLVQPVGSPLSLECTVEGTSNPNLYWYRQAAGRGLQLLFYSVGIGQISSEVPQNLSASRPQDRQFILSSKKLLLSDSGFYLCAWSADRTSGSYEQYFGPGTRLTVT.

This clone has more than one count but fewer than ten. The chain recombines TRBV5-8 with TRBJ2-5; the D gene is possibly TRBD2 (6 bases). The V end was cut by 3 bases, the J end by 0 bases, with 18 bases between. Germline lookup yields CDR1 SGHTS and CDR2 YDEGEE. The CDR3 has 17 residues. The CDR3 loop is CASSSPRGQQYQETQYF. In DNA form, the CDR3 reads TGTGCCAGCAGCTCCCCGCGGGGCCAACAGTACCAAGAGACCCAGTACTTC.

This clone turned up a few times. CDR3 in DNA: TGTGCCATCAGTGAGTCATTACAGGGGGCAAACGAGCAGTACTTC. Translated: CAISESLQGANEQYF. This chain uses TRBV10-3 with TRBJ2-7; 9 bases line up with TRBD1. The CDR3 length is 15 residues. V shed 0 bases, J shed 5 bases, and the junction held 5 bases outside the gene matches. From germline, CDR1 is ENHRY and CDR2 SYGVKD.

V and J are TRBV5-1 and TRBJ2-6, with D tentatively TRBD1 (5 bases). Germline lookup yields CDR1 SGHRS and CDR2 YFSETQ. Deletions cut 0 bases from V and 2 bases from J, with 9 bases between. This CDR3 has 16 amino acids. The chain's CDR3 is CASSLEGVPGANVLTF. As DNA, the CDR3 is TGCGCCAGCAGCTTGGAAGGGGTCCCTGGGGCCAACGTCCTGACTTTC.

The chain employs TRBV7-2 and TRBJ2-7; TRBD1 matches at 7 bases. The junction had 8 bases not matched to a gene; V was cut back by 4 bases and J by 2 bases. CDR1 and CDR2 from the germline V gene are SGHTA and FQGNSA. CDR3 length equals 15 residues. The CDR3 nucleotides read TGTGCCAGCAGCTCCGGACAGGCGACAACCTACGAGCAGTACTTC. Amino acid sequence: CASSSGQATTYEQYF.

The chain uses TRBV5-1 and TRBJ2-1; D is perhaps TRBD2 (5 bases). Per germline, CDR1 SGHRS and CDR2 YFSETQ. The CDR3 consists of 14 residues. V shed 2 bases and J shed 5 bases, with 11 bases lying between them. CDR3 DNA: TGCGCCAGCAGCTTCCGGACTCCAAACAATGAGCAGTTCTTC. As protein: CASSFRTPNNEQFF. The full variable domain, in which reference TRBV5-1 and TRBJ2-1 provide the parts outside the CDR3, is KAGVTQTPRYLIKTRGQQVTLSCSPISGHRSVSWYQQTPGQGLQFLFEYFSETQRNKGNFPGRFSGRQFSNSRSEMNVSTLELGDSALYLCASSFRTPNNEQFFGPGTRLTVL.

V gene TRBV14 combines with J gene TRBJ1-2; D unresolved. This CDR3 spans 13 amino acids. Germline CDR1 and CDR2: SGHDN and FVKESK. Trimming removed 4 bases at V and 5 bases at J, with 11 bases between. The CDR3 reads CASSPDLVYGYTF. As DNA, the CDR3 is TGTGCCAGCAGCCCTGACTTGGTGTATGGCTACACCTTC.